Each of the 23 T cell receptor beta chains below was sequenced from the same sample in a study of T cells in Graves' hyperthyroidism and ophthalmopathy. TCR beta CDR3 regions were amplified from RNA. Carried out on the TCR CDR3, a first-round RT-PCR used the HTBI primer set. MiXCR, applied by TCRdb to the multiplex PCR reads, yields one record per CDR3 protein. This sample has around 340,000 distinct CDR3 sequences, with about 15% found just once. The sample was blood. The receptors stem from a woman in her twenties or thirties with Graves' hyperthyroidism.

This clonotype showed up many times. The genes are TRBV5-1 and TRBJ2-1; D uncertain. V lost 6 bases and J 4 bases, leaving 17 bases between the germline ends. Germline V gene sequence: CDR1 SGHRS, CDR2 YFSETQ. The CDR3 loop spans 15 amino acids. The CDR3 loop is CASMPDPELYNEQFF. The CDR3 DNA sequence: TGCGCCAGCATGCCGGACCCGGAATTATACAATGAGCAGTTCTTC.

This clonotype was recorded a few times. This sequence joins TRBV30 and TRBJ2-6; weak D call: TRBD1 (6 bases). CDR1 is GTSNPN and CDR2 is SVGIG in the germline V gene (reference sequence). The CDR3 is made up of 14 amino acids. V dropped 7 bases and J dropped 1 base, with 11 bases sitting between them. CDR3: CASATGSGANVLTF. CDR3 in DNA: TGTGCCTCCGCGACAGGTTCTGGGGCCAACGTCCTGACTTTC.

This clonotype has at least ten counts. The genes are TRBV28 and TRBJ2-7; 10 bases fit TRBD1. Germline trimming cut 4 bases from V and 3 bases from J; bases unmatched to any gene: 6. The CDR3 runs 15 residues. CDR1 is MDHEN and CDR2 is SYDVKM in the germline V gene. The DNA of the CDR3 is TGTGCCAGCAGTTCGACAGGGGGCGCCGACTACGAGCAGTACTTC. This sequence encodes CASSSTGGADYEQYF.

The V call is TRBV4-1, the J call TRBJ1-5; TRBD1 matches at 7 bases. Per germline, CDR1 MGHRA and CDR2 YSYEKL. The V gene end was trimmed by 1 base and the J gene end by 9 bases; junction bases not matched to a gene: 9. This CDR3 region has 15 residues. CDR3 sequence: CASSQGQGGVWPQHF. The CDR3 nucleotides read TGCGCCAGCAGCCAAGGACAGGGCGGGGTGTGGCCCCAGCATTTT.

This clonotype was observed a few times. V is TRBV5-1 and J is TRBJ2-5; maybe TRBD1 (5 bases). V lost 2 bases and J lost 3, with 17 bases in between. This CDR3 region has 16 residues. Germline V gene sequence: CDR1 SGHRS, CDR2 YFSETQ. In DNA form, the CDR3 reads TGCGCCAGCAGCTTTACCCTAGGGGCTCAAAAAGAGACCCAGTACTTC. Residues: CASSFTLGAQKETQYF.

This clonotype was observed a handful of times. V gene TRBV3-1 combines with J gene TRBJ1-2, with D possibly matching TRBD1 (5 bases). Germline assignment: CDR1 LGHDT and CDR2 YNNKEL (reference sequence). This CDR3 contains 15 residues. V was cut by 4 bases and J by 4 bases, with 16 bases left in between. CDR3 DNA sequence: TGTGCCAGCAGCCCCGAGTCCGGACAATTCTATGGCTACACCTTC. This codes for CASSPESGQFYGYTF.

The chain combines TRBV5-1 with TRBJ1-1; tentative D call: TRBD1 (5 bases). The CDR3 has 14 amino acids. CDR1 is SGHRS, CDR2 YFSETQ, per germline. V was pared by 6 bases and J by 4 bases, with 16 bases between. CDR3: CASTRGWGGTEAFF. For the CDR3, the DNA is TGCGCCAGCACCCGGGGCTGGGGAGGCACTGAAGCTTTCTTT.

This chain links TRBV11-2 with TRBJ2-5, with TRBD1 as a possible D gene (8 bases). Trimming took 7 bases from V and 4 from J, leaving 25 bases between them. The CDR3 totals 17 residues. The germline CDR1 and CDR2 sequences are SGHAT and FQNNGV. The CDR3 DNA is TGTGCCAGCACCCCTACAGGAAACAGGGGGAGGGCAGAGACCCAGTACTTC. Protein sequence: CASTPTGNRGRAETQYF.

This clonotype was detected only a few times. The gene calls are TRBV5-4 and TRBJ1-2, with D possibly being TRBD1 (6 bases). The CDR3 length is 14 residues. Per the germline V gene, CDR1 is SGHNT and CDR2 is YYREEE (reference sequence). The V gene lost 3 bases and the J gene lost 4 bases, with 13 bases spanning the gap. The DNA for the CDR3 is TGTGCCAGCAGCTACTCAGGGGACTCCTATGGCTACACCTTC. Its protein is CASSYSGDSYGYTF.

The J gene is TRBJ2-1, the V gene TRBV24-1; TRBD1 or TRBD2 may be the D gene (5 bases each). Between the trimmed V and J ends, which lost 8 bases and 5 bases, there was a span of 18 bases. The CDR3 covers 15 residues. Per the germline V gene, CDR1 is KGHDR and CDR2 is SFDVKD. CDR3 coding DNA: TGTGCCACCACGCGTGGGGACCCGCCGAACAATGAGCAGTTCTTC. Translating it yields CATTRGDPPNNEQFF.

The V and J genes are TRBV4-1 and TRBJ2-5; D unclear. CDR1 is MGHRA and CDR2 is YSYEKL in the germline V gene. The ends were cut back, 5 bases at V and 0 bases at J, with 10 bases in the middle. The CDR3 loop spans 14 amino acids. The chain's CDR3 is CASSAEEYQETQYF. The CDR3 DNA reads TGCGCCAGCAGCGCCGAAGAATACCAAGAGACCCAGTACTTC.

This clonotype has a handful of counts. The chain combines TRBV5-1 with TRBJ2-7, with D maybe TRBD2 (6 bases). V gave up 4 bases and J gave up 0 bases, with 17 bases separating them. The CDR3 length is 16 residues. In germline, CDR1 is SGHRS, CDR2 YFSETQ. The CDR3: CASSAGRTVASYEQYF. DNA of the CDR3: TGCGCCAGCAGCGCGGGAAGAACAGTCGCCTCCTACGAGCAGTACTTC.

The J gene is TRBJ2-5, the V gene TRBV7-2, with TRBD1 identical over 9 bases. Trimming removed 3 bases from V and 4 bases from J; junction bases left unmatched: 6. The CDR3 consists of 15 residues. CDR1 and CDR2 (germline): SGHTA, FQGNSA. CDR3 DNA: TGTGCCAGCAGCTTGAGGGGACAGGGAGGAGAGACCCAGTACTTC. Protein product: CASSLRGQGGETQYF.

This clonotype was recorded many times. The gene calls are TRBV6-1 and TRBJ2-7; 7 bases agree with TRBD1. The CDR3 has 11 amino acids. CDR1 MNHNS and CDR2 SASEGT come from the germline V gene. Unmatched junction bases numbered 4, after V lost 5 bases and J lost 9 bases. The chain's CDR3 is CASSSWDRQYF. CDR3 in DNA: TGTGCCAGCAGTTCTTGGGACAGGCAGTACTTC.

The rearrangement joins TRBV7-3 to TRBJ2-1, with 10 bases fitting TRBD2. The CDR3 extends over 18 amino acids. Germline assignment: CDR1 SGHTA and CDR2 FQGTGA. The V gene end was trimmed by 2 bases and the J gene end by 9 bases; junction bases not matched to a gene: 16. In DNA form, the CDR3 reads TGTGCCAGCAGCTTAGACTTAGGGGGGCTAGCGGGAGTCCCTGAGCAGTTCTTC. The encoded protein is CASSLDLGGLAGVPEQFF.

The chain uses TRBV14 and TRBJ2-5; no clear D gene. Trimming removed 3 bases at V and 13 bases at J, with 12 bases between. Germline V lookup: CDR1 SGHDN, CDR2 FVKESK. The CDR3 consists of 11 residues. CDR3 DNA: TGTGCCAGCAGCCAGGTCCCCGGAAGGTACTTC. Its protein is CASSQVPGRYF. The full variable domain, rest sourced from reference TRBV14 and TRBJ2-5, is EAGVTQFPSHSVIEKGQTVTLRCDPISGHDNLYWYRRVMGKEIKFLLHFVKESKQDESGMPNNRFLAERTGGTYSTLKVQPAELEDSGVYFCASSQVPGRYFGPGTRLLVL.

On this clonotype itself: This clone may be a read error of a much larger clone one base away. The CDR3 nucleotides are TGTGCCGGCAGGGATTCGGGCGGAAACACCATATATTTT. Translated, it gives CAGRDSGGNTIYF. The chain joins TRBV6-1 to TRBJ1-3, with D possibly matching TRBD1 (5 bases). There are 13 residues in the CDR3. Per the germline V gene, CDR1 is MNHNS and CDR2 is SASEGT.

This clonotype was observed a handful of times. The genes are TRBV2 and TRBJ2-2, with D hard to call. V lost 1 base and J 6 bases, leaving 6 bases between the germline ends. Germline V gives CDR1 SNHLY, CDR2 FYNNEI. CDR3 length equals 13 residues. CDR3 loop: CASSEEIPGELFF. The CDR3 region has the DNA TGTGCCAGCAGTGAAGAGATACCCGGGGAGCTGTTTTTT.

This clonotype was recorded at least ten times. This chain joins TRBV20-1 and TRBJ1-1, with a possible D match to TRBD1 (6 bases). Germline V gene data show CDR1 as DFQATT and CDR2 as SNEGSKA (reference sequence). The CDR3 extends over 14 amino acids. Trimming pared 5 bases from V and 1 base from J, leaving 14 bases between. The CDR3 coding sequence is TGCAGTGCTCCTCGCCAGACAGGGAACACTGAAGCTTTCTTT. Translated: CSAPRQTGNTEAFF.

The gene calls are TRBV24-1 and TRBJ2-7; 13 bases are a match to TRBD2. The V segment lost 4 bases and the J segment 3 bases; nucleotides outside the gene matches: 8. The CDR3 has 17 residues. The germline V gene encodes CDR1 KGHDR and CDR2 SFDVKD. Written as DNA, the CDR3 is TGTGCCACCAGTGACGGACTAGCGGGAGATCACATCTACGAGCAGTACTTC. Protein product: CATSDGLAGDHIYEQYF.

This clonotype was observed a handful of times. V usage is TRBV5-4 and J usage is TRBJ2-7; 9 bases map to TRBD2. Germline CDR1 and CDR2: SGHNT and YYREEE (reference sequence). The V segment lost 9 bases and the J segment 4 bases; nucleotides outside the gene matches: 11. CDR3 length equals 14 residues. The CDR3 bases are TGTGCCACCTCCCCGACTAGCGGAAGATACGAGCAGTACTTC. Protein product: CATSPTSGRYEQYF. Full variable domain (missing parts from reference TRBV5-4 and TRBJ2-7): ETGVTQSPTHLIKTRGQQVTLRCSSQSGHNTVSWYQQALGQGPQFIFQYYREEENGRGNFPPRFSGLQFPNYSSELNVNALELDDSALYLCATSPTSGRYEQYFGPGTRLTVT.

This clonotype has at least ten counts. The chain uses TRBV28 and TRBJ1-1; D gene ambiguous. V lost 8 bases, J lost 1 base, and 2 bases lay in between. The CDR3 contains 10 residues. The V gene's germline CDR1 is MDHEN and CDR2 SYDVKM. The CDR3 nucleotides read TGTGCCAGCCAGAACACTGAAGCTTTCTTT. It translates to CASQNTEAFF.

This clonotype was seen repeatedly, ten times or more. The chain couples TRBV11-2 to TRBJ2-3; 10 nucleotides align to TRBD2. The V segment lost 5 bases and the J segment 0 bases; nucleotides outside the gene matches: 11. CDR1 SGHAT and CDR2 FQNNGV come from the germline V gene. CDR3 length equals 18 residues. In DNA form, the CDR3 reads TGTGCCAGCAGCCCTAAGGCGGCTAGCGGGAGTAGCACAGATACGCAGTATTTT. Its protein is CASSPKAASGSSTDTQYF.